Listed below are T cell receptor beta chains from one sample, sequenced in a study of CD8 T cells in Susac syndrome. A single record per CDR3 protein comes from TCRdb applying MiXCR to the immunoSEQ multiplex PCR reads. The data contain fewer than 150,000 distinct CDR3 sequences, approximately 89% of them singletons. Source material: CD8+ T cells from PBMCs. These receptors were collected from a human donor with multiple sclerosis. Each CDR3 is given with its conserved first and last residue. A D gene is named only where the DNA matches it firmly. Expanded clones get a size class; other rows say once, few or many, or leave the size out.

J gene: TRBJ1-5
V gene: TRBV30
clone size: -
D gene: -
CDR3 protein: CAWSPPGPFGPQHF
CDR3 DNA: TGTGCCTGGAGCCCCCCGGGTCCATTTGGGCCCCAGCATTTT

J gene: TRBJ2-7
V gene: TRBV4-3
clone size: -
D gene: -
CDR3 protein: CASSPLLEYEQYF
CDR3 DNA: TGCGCCAGCAGCCCGCTACTAGAGTACGAGCAGTACTTC

J gene: TRBJ1-1
V gene: TRBV5-6
clone size: -
D gene: -
CDR3 protein: CASSFGTAEAFF
CDR3 DNA: TGTGCCAGCAGCTTTGGGACGGCTGAAGCTTTCTTT

J gene: TRBJ2-7
V gene: TRBV5-4
clone size: -
D gene: TRBD2
CDR3 protein: CASSPSGRPNYEQYF
CDR3 DNA: TGTGCCAGCAGCCCTAGCGGGAGGCCCAACTACGAGCAGTACTTC

J gene: TRBJ2-3
V gene: TRBV2
clone size: -
D gene: TRBD1
CDR3 protein: CASSVYRGATDTQYF
CDR3 DNA: TGTGCCAGCAGCGTATACAGGGGGGCTACAGATACGCAGTATTTT

J gene: TRBJ1-1
V gene: TRBV5-6
clone size: once
D gene: -
CDR3 protein: CASSHDGNLNTEAFF
CDR3 DNA: TGTGCCAGCAGCCACGATGGGAATTTGAACACTGAAGCTTTCTTT

J gene: TRBJ1-4
V gene: TRBV19
clone size: -
D gene: -
CDR3 protein: CASRGLNEKLFF
CDR3 DNA: TGTGCCAGTAGAGGGCTTAATGAAAAACTGTTTTTT

J gene: TRBJ1-4
V gene: TRBV3-1
clone size: -
D gene: -
CDR3 protein: CASSPLRGTTNEKLFF
CDR3 DNA: TGTGCCAGCAGCCCCCTCCGGGGGACAACTAATGAAAAACTGTTTTTT

J gene: TRBJ1-2
V gene: TRBV7-9
clone size: -
D gene: -
CDR3 protein: CASSSGDYYGYTF
CDR3 DNA: TGTGCCAGCAGCTCCGGGGACTACTATGGCTACACCTTC

J gene: TRBJ1-2
V gene: TRBV19
clone size: -
D gene: -
CDR3 protein: CASSVPYYGYTF
CDR3 DNA: TGTGCCAGTAGTGTCCCCTATTATGGCTACACCTTC

J gene: TRBJ2-1
V gene: TRBV5-6
clone size: -
D gene: -
CDR3 protein: CASSLEVNNEQFF
CDR3 DNA: TGTGCCAGCAGCTTGGAGGTTAACAATGAGCAGTTCTTC

J gene: TRBJ1-1
V gene: TRBV15
clone size: once
D gene: -
CDR3 protein: CATSRGGGTEAFF
CDR3 DNA: TGTGCCACCAGCAGAGGAGGGGGGACTGAAGCTTTCTTT

J gene: TRBJ2-3
V gene: TRBV7-8
clone size: -
D gene: TRBD2
CDR3 protein: CASSVLAGPTDTQYF
CDR3 DNA: TGTGCCAGCAGCGTGCTAGCGGGGCCCACAGATACGCAGTATTTT

J gene: TRBJ1-2
V gene: TRBV5-1
clone size: -
D gene: TRBD1
CDR3 protein: CASSLDRGMAYGYTF
CDR3 DNA: TGCGCCAGCAGCTTGGACAGGGGTATGGCCTATGGCTACACCTTC

J gene: TRBJ1-1
V gene: TRBV19
clone size: -
D gene: -
CDR3 protein: CASTVSGVVEAFF
CDR3 DNA: TGTGCCAGTACCGTAAGTGGGGTTGTTGAAGCTTTCTTT

J gene: TRBJ2-1
V gene: TRBV27
clone size: -
D gene: TRBD2
CDR3 protein: CASSWTGLAEYNEQFF
CDR3 DNA: TGTGCCAGCAGTTGGACGGGACTAGCAGAATACAATGAGCAGTTCTTC

J gene: TRBJ2-2
V gene: TRBV7-8
clone size: -
D gene: -
CDR3 protein: CASSPKFTGELFF
CDR3 DNA: TGTGCCAGCAGCCCTAAATTCACCGGGGAGCTGTTTTTT

J gene: TRBJ1-2
V gene: TRBV2
clone size: -
D gene: TRBD1
CDR3 protein: CASIPWTGDGYTF
CDR3 DNA: TGTGCCAGCATCCCTTGGACAGGGGACGGCTACACCTTC

J gene: TRBJ1-1
V gene: TRBV5-6
clone size: -
D gene: -
CDR3 protein: CASSLAAGNTEAFF
CDR3 DNA: TGTGCCAGCAGCTTGGCGGCAGGGAACACTGAAGCTTTCTTT

J gene: TRBJ2-7
V gene: TRBV7-2
clone size: -
D gene: -
CDR3 protein: CASSFRDWHEQYF
CDR3 DNA: TGTGCCAGCAGCTTTAGGGACTGGCACGAGCAGTACTTC

J gene: TRBJ2-3
V gene: TRBV3-1
clone size: -
D gene: -
CDR3 protein: CASSQDRSGRGGTDTQYF
CDR3 DNA: TGTGCCAGCAGCCAAGATCGATCGGGGAGAGGGGGGACAGATACGCAGTATTTT

J gene: TRBJ2-7
V gene: TRBV29-1
clone size: -
D gene: TRBD2
CDR3 protein: CSVEGLAGEAYEQYF
CDR3 DNA: TGCAGCGTTGAAGGACTAGCGGGAGAAGCCTACGAGCAGTACTTC

J gene: TRBJ1-5
V gene: TRBV28
clone size: -
D gene: -
CDR3 protein: CASSFGQRGNQPQHF
CDR3 DNA: TGTGCCAGCAGTTTTGGACAACGGGGCAATCAGCCCCAGCATTTT

J gene: TRBJ2-7
V gene: TRBV27
clone size: -
D gene: TRBD2
CDR3 protein: CASSFSSGPYEQYF
CDR3 DNA: TGTGCCAGCAGTTTTTCTAGCGGACCCTACGAGCAGTACTTC

J gene: TRBJ1-2
V gene: TRBV6-5
clone size: -
D gene: -
CDR3 protein: CASSTGTYYGYTF
CDR3 DNA: TGTGCCAGCAGTACCGGGACGTACTATGGCTACACCTTC

J gene: TRBJ1-2
V gene: TRBV27
clone size: -
D gene: -
CDR3 protein: CASSLRRGGGYGYTF
CDR3 DNA: TGTGCCAGCAGTTTAAGGCGGGGCGGTGGCTATGGCTACACCTTC

J gene: TRBJ1-1
V gene: TRBV12-3/TRBV12-4
clone size: few
D gene: -
CDR3 protein: CASSFSGNTEAFF
CDR3 DNA: TGTGCCAGCAGTTTCAGTGGGAACACTGAAGCTTTCTTT